A single sample is the source of the 26 T cell receptor beta chains below, sequenced in a study of T-cell reconstitution after alpha-beta-depleted transplantation in children. The TCRbeta library incorporated unique molecular identifiers. Via MiXCR, TCRdb re-called the PCR reads, giving one row per CDR3 protein. The sample has around 800,000 distinct CDR3 sequences; 16% are singletons. The source material was PBMCs, mostly from graft donor cells, sampled 360 days after TCRalphabeta/CD19-depleted stem cell transplant. The source of these receptors is a male patient younger than 18 who had a stem cell transplant for acute lymphoblastic leukemia, so the T cells may come from the graft donor.

This chain joins TRBV5-1 and TRBJ1-4; 9 bases are a match to TRBD1. Germline V CDR1 and CDR2: SGHRS, YFSETQ. V lost 2 bases and J lost 0; bases outside the gene matches: 11. CDR3 size: 19 residues. This chain's CDR3 is CASSFSGQGGYATNEKLFF. CDR3 sequence (DNA): TGCGCCAGCAGCTTTTCGGGACAGGGCGGGTATGCAACTAATGAAAAACTGTTTTTT.

At least ten counts were recorded for this clonotype. The V and J genes are TRBV29-1 and TRBJ1-1, with 8 positions matching TRBD1. This CDR3 region has 15 residues. Germline CDR1 SQVTM, CDR2 ANQGSEA. With 6 bases clipped from V and 3 bases from J, the junction kept 12 bases outside the gene matches. CDR3 sequence: CSVRGQGGRDTEAFF. CDR3 nucleotides: TGCAGCGTGCGAGGACAGGGAGGGCGGGACACTGAAGCTTTCTTT.

Ten or more counts support this clonotype. The V gene is TRBV12-3 or TRBV12-4, the J gene TRBJ2-7; 8 bases fit TRBD2. The junction had 9 bases not matched to a gene; V was cut back by 6 bases and J by 2 bases. This CDR3 contains 15 residues. The CDR3 coding sequence is TGTGCCAGCAGGCCCCAAGCGGGGGCTGCCTACGAGCAGTACTTC. It translates to CASRPQAGAAYEQYF.

This clonotype has more than one count but fewer than ten. This chain connects TRBV19 to TRBJ2-3; D might be TRBD1 (5 bases). This CDR3 region has 16 residues. The V and J ends lost 10 bases and 0 bases respectively, with 20 bases between them. Germline values: CDR1 LNHDA, CDR2 SQIVND (reference sequence). The CDR3 sequence: CANLKKTVNSTDTQYF. Here the CDR3 DNA reads TGTGCCAACTTGAAAAAGACAGTCAACAGCACAGATACGCAGTATTTT.

This chain uses TRBV27 with TRBJ1-3; TRBD1 aligns across 7 bases. Looked up from germline, CDR1 is MNHEY and CDR2 is SMNVEV (reference sequence). V was pared by 6 bases and J by 3 bases, with 8 bases of the junction left unmatched. The CDR3 covers 15 residues. CDR3 in DNA: TGTGCCAGCAGAAAACAGGGGTGGTATGGAAACACCATATATTTT. Encoded protein: CASRKQGWYGNTIYF.

This clonotype was seen a handful of times. The rearrangement joins TRBV11-1 to TRBJ2-3, with 9 bases fitting TRBD1. This CDR3 contains 16 residues. Unmatched junction bases numbered 10, after V lost 5 bases and J lost 4 bases. The germline V gene has CDR1 SGHAT and CDR2 FQDESV (reference sequence). CDR3 DNA sequence: TGTGCCAGCAGCCGTAAGGGGACAGGGAGTGCAGATACGCAGTATTTT. It is translated as CASSRKGTGSADTQYF.

In this sample, this clonotype turned up a few times. CDR3 sequence (DNA): TGTGCCAGCAGTTTATGGGGGGCCAATCAGCCCCAGCATTTT. Residues: CASSLWGANQPQHF. This chain uses TRBV27 with TRBJ1-5; a weak D match, TRBD1 (6 bases). V was clipped by 1 base and J by 3 bases, with 7 bases between them. Per the germline V gene, CDR1 is MNHEY and CDR2 is SMNVEV (reference sequence). The CDR3 is 14 residues long.

This chain joins TRBV25-1 and TRBJ2-7; no clear D gene. V lost 7 bases and J 7 bases, leaving 11 bases between the germline ends. Germline assignment: CDR1 MGHDK and CDR2 SYGVNS. The CDR3 is made up of 11 amino acids. The CDR3 loop reads CASIEGQEQYF. The CDR3 DNA sequence: TGTGCCAGCATAGAAGGGCAGGAGCAGTACTTC.

The J gene is TRBJ2-1, the V gene TRBV7-2; TRBD2 matches 11 bases. The ends lost 5 bases at V and 9 bases at J; junction bases unmatched: 6. Germline lookup yields CDR1 SGHTA and CDR2 FQGNSA. This CDR3 has 14 residues. The CDR3 region is CASSASGRFGEQFF. DNA of the CDR3: TGTGCCAGCAGCGCTAGCGGGAGGTTCGGTGAGCAGTTCTTC.

The rearrangement links TRBV6-2 or TRBV6-3 to TRBJ2-7, with 11 bases fitting TRBD1. The trim removed 2 bases at V and 0 bases at J, leaving 15 bases unmatched. The CDR3 loop spans 20 amino acids. The V gene's germline CDR1 is MNHEY and CDR2 SVGEGT. This CDR3 reads CASSYGPPGQGVPYSYEQYF. The CDR3 DNA sequence: TGTGCCAGCAGTTACGGACCTCCGGGACAGGGGGTTCCCTACTCCTACGAGCAGTACTTC.

This clonotype was seen a few times. The rearrangement uses TRBV11-2 and TRBJ2-6, with D possibly matching TRBD1 (5 bases). Germline V gives CDR1 SGHAT, CDR2 FQNNGV. This CDR3 has 16 residues. V was cut by 3 bases and J by 8 bases, with 17 bases left in between. The CDR3 nucleotides are TGTGCCAGCAGCTTGTATTGGTCAGGGTCGACCAACGTCCTGACTTTC. Translated, it gives CASSLYWSGSTNVLTF. Using reference TRBV11-2 and TRBJ2-6 for the parts outside the CDR3, the full variable domain is EAGVAQSPRYKIIEKRQSVAFWCNPISGHATLYWYQQILGQGPKLLIQFQNNGVVDDSQLPKDRFSAERLKGVDSTLKIQPAKLEDSAVYLCASSLYWSGSTNVLTFGAGSRLTVL.

J is TRBJ1-2 and V is TRBV12-3 or TRBV12-4; unclear D gene. Trimming took off 1 base at V and 4 bases at J, with 7 bases between the two ends. The CDR3 contains 13 residues. In DNA form, the CDR3 reads TGTGCCAGCAGTTTAGTTCACTTCTATGGCTACACCTTC. As protein: CASSLVHFYGYTF.

In its sample, this clonotype was seen a few times. The chain has TRBV18 and TRBJ2-5, with a possible D match to TRBD2 (6 bases). The CDR3 sequence is 14 residues long. CDR1 and CDR2 (germline): KGHSH, LQKENI. The ends were cut back, 1 base at V and 2 bases at J, with 8 bases in the middle. The CDR3 DNA reads TGTGCCAGCTCACCACAGGCGGGGCAAGAGACCCAGTACTTC. Translated: CASSPQAGQETQYF.

This clonotype was detected a few times. The rearrangement uses TRBV10-3 and TRBJ1-4; TRBD1 might be the D (5 bases). Per the germline V gene, CDR1 is ENHRY and CDR2 is SYGVKD. This CDR3 has 14 amino acids. V was shortened by 6 bases and J by 0 bases, with 8 bases between the two germline ends. The CDR3 reads CAIRDTATNEKLFF. The CDR3 nucleotides read TGTGCCATCAGGGACACCGCAACTAATGAAAAACTGTTTTTT.

This clonotype was seen only a few times. The chain joins TRBV29-1 to TRBJ2-5; 10 bases are shared with TRBD1. This CDR3 spans 13 amino acids. V lost 1 base to trimming and J lost 5 bases; unmatched junction nucleotides: 1. Germline loops: CDR1 SQVTM, CDR2 ANQGSEA. CDR3 sequence reads: CSVEGDRGETQYF. The CDR3 coding sequence is TGCAGCGTTGAAGGGGACAGGGGCGAGACCCAGTACTTC.

The rearrangement links TRBV5-6 to TRBJ2-7; perhaps D is TRBD1 or TRBD2 (5 bases each). The V gene's germline CDR1 is SGHDT and CDR2 YYEEEE. The CDR3 covers 15 residues. Trimming cost V 4 bases and J 1 base, with 15 bases left between them. CDR3 bases: TGTGCCAGCAGCAGGGGACGGAGCCTTTCCTACGAGCAGTACTTC. Amino acids: CASSRGRSLSYEQYF.

The chain combines TRBV12-3 or TRBV12-4 with TRBJ2-3, with 7 bases fitting TRBD1. The CDR3 totals 16 residues. V lost 4 bases to trimming and J lost 5 bases; unmatched junction nucleotides: 12. The CDR3 is CASSSKTSSGGDTQYF. The CDR3 DNA is TGTGCCAGCAGTTCAAAAACTAGTTCAGGGGGAGATACGCAGTATTTT.

The chain recombines TRBV3-1 with TRBJ1-3; D not certain. From germline, CDR1 is LGHDT and CDR2 YNNKEL (reference sequence). Trimming took 1 base from V and 0 from J, leaving 4 bases between them. The CDR3 sequence is 14 residues long. The CDR3 region is CASSQVHSGNTIYF. CDR3 nucleotides: TGTGCCAGCAGCCAAGTCCACTCTGGAAACACCATATATTTT.

The chain combines TRBV18 with TRBJ1-2; D perhaps matches TRBD1 (6 bases). Germline V lookup: CDR1 KGHSH, CDR2 LQKENI. V was trimmed by 0 bases and J by 1 base, leaving 15 bases between them. The CDR3 sequence is 17 residues long. This chain's CDR3 is CASSPPNWGRNNYGYTF. The DNA for the CDR3 is TGTGCCAGCTCACCACCGAATTGGGGGCGGAATAACTATGGCTACACCTTC.

This clonotype has more than one count but fewer than ten. The chain employs TRBV12-3 or TRBV12-4 and TRBJ2-5, with TRBD1 identical over 10 bases. There are 15 residues in the CDR3. Trimming took 4 bases from V and 2 from J; bases not matched to a gene: 4. For the CDR3, the DNA is TGTGCCAGCAGTTCCCAGGGACAGGGGCAAGAGACCCAGTACTTC. Its translation is CASSSQGQGQETQYF.

This clonotype was counted a few times. The chain employs TRBV12-5 and TRBJ2-1; 9 bases map to TRBD2. V lost 1 base, J lost 4 bases, and 8 bases stayed unmatched. Germline V gives CDR1 LGHNT, CDR2 FRNRAP. The CDR3 has 17 amino acids. The CDR3 DNA reads as TGTGCTAGTGGTTTGGAAACGCGGCTAGCGGGGTACAATGAGCAGTTCTTC. It codes for CASGLETRLAGYNEQFF.

This clonotype was detected many times. This sequence joins TRBV20-1 and TRBJ2-7; weak D call: TRBD1 (5 bases). The CDR3 sequence is 14 residues long. Per the germline V gene, CDR1 is DFQATT and CDR2 is SNEGSKA (reference sequence). V was shortened by 2 bases and J by 4 bases, with 15 bases between the two germline ends. CDR3 sequence: CSARKQVRDYEQYF. CDR3 nucleotide sequence: TGCAGTGCTAGAAAACAGGTCCGAGATTACGAGCAGTACTTC.

This clonotype was seen a handful of times. This sequence joins TRBV24-1 and TRBJ1-2; D is unclear. CDR1 and CDR2 from the germline V gene are KGHDR and SFDVKD. V dropped 0 bases and J dropped 4 bases, with 8 bases sitting between them. The CDR3 spans 14 residues. The DNA for the CDR3 is TGTGCCACCAGTGATTTGCGACGGGGCTATGGCTACACCTTC. It codes for CATSDLRRGYGYTF.

The chain uses TRBV24-1 and TRBJ2-2; D remains unclear. The germline gives CDR1 KGHDR, CDR2 SFDVKD. Trimming took 3 bases from V and 6 from J, leaving 10 bases between them. The CDR3 has 14 residues. The CDR3: CATSDTTAPGELFF. Here the CDR3 DNA reads TGTGCCACCAGTGATACCACAGCCCCCGGGGAGCTGTTTTTT.

This sequence joins TRBV28 and TRBJ2-3; TRBD2 matches 10 bases. Trimming cost V 8 bases and J 1 base; bases outside gene matches: 6. CDR3 length: 15 amino acids. Germline V gene sequence: CDR1 MDHEN, CDR2 SYDVKM. In DNA form, the CDR3 reads TGTGCCAGCGTCACTAGCGGGATGGGCACAGATACGCAGTATTTT. Residues: CASVTSGMGTDTQYF. Looking up the rest from reference TRBV28 and TRBJ2-3 gives the full variable domain: DVKVTQSSRYLVKRTGEKVFLECVQDMDHENMFWYRQDPGLGLRLIYFSYDVKMKEKGDIPEGYSVSREKKERFSLILESASTNQTSMYLCASVTSGMGTDTQYFGPGTRLTVL.

This clonotype came up a few times. The chain is built from TRBV6-4 and TRBJ1-1, with D uncertain. V lost 9 bases, J lost 0 bases, and 11 bases lay in between. Germline CDR1 is MRHNA and CDR2 is SNTAGT. The CDR3 extends over 13 amino acids. The CDR3 sequence: CARLNEVNTEAFF. The CDR3 DNA sequence: TGTGCCAGATTGAACGAAGTGAACACTGAAGCTTTCTTT.